This TCR beta chain comes out of a study of T cells in Graves' hyperthyroidism and ophthalmopathy. Study background: Once the initial diagnosis was made, peripheral blood was obtained before any treatment.

TCR beta CDR3 regions were amplified from RNA. Carried out on the TCR CDR3, a first-round RT-PCR used the HTBI primer set. MiXCR, applied by TCRdb to the multiplex PCR reads, yields one record per CDR3 protein. The repertoire holds about 320,000 distinct CDR3 sequences, with approximately 15% as singletons. Findings and caveats of the study: With a median lead of about 6.9 months before onset, the model predicted ophthalmopathy.

With respect to this clonotype: The antigen remains undetermined.

The length of the CDR3 is 17 residues. Germline CDR1 MDHEN, CDR2 SYDVKM. J lost 0 bases, V lost 6 bases, and 8 bases had no gene match. This TCR derives from a man younger than 45 with Graves' hyperthyroidism. Sequencing was carried out using blood. The rearrangement links TRBV28 to TRBJ2-2, with 9 bases that match TRBD2. CDR3 amino acids: CASSRREGVPNTGELFF. The CDR3 region has the DNA TGTGCCAGCAGCCGGCGGGAGGGGGTTCCGAACACCGGGGAGCTGTTTTTT.